This T cell receptor beta chain derives from a study of regulatory T cells in long-lasting Graves disease. Study-wide context: Disease was considered persistent Graves' disease after over 5 years of antithyroid drugs (with positive TSH receptor antibodies). Overall study results and limits: Persistent disease showed a preference for TRBV28, TRBJ1-2 and TRBJ2-5. Newly diagnosed patients shared 966 public clonotypes; persistent patients shared a few thousand.

To make TCR beta libraries, researchers used iRepertoire HTBI primers and Arm-PCR of CDR3 regions. In TCRdb, the multiplex PCR reads were re-called with MiXCR into one record per CDR3 protein. The repertoire holds 450,000 or so distinct CDR3 sequences, with 20% to 25% as singletons. This clonotype was recorded many times. Its antigen is currently unknown. The germline V gene encodes CDR1 SGHAT and CDR2 FQNNGV. This CDR3 is 14 amino acids long. V gave up 4 bases and J gave up 2 bases; unmatched junction bases: 5. The time point denotes: persistent/refractory GD, antithyroid drugs over 5 years with positive TRAb. PBMCs provided the RNA from which the TCR library was made.

The sample here was peripheral blood mononuclear cells (PBMCs), taken when the disease was refractory, from a patient treated with antithyroid drugs. The clonotype originates from a female donor with Graves disease. This rearrangement joins TRBV11-2 to TRBJ2-7; 7 nucleotides agree with TRBD1. CDR3 region: CASSYPGQTYEQYF. The CDR3 region has the DNA TGTGCCAGCAGCTACCCGGGACAGACCTACGAGCAGTACTTC.